This TCR beta chain was documented in a study of cytomegalovirus exposure and HLA in healthy donors (TCRdb year 2017). Study-level background: According to an earlier analysis of 587 of the donors, about 190 million T cells yielded 117 million unique TCR beta sequences and 276 Gb of sequence data. Roughly 5 DR-DQ haplotypes were treated as single units for association and clustering because of strong linkage in the cohort. Alongside the repertoire data, information on donor age, sex, ethnicity and CMV serostatus was compiled. A later genetic analysis used genome-wide SNP genotypes for about 60% of the 666 donors, treating that subset as a discovery cohort. About 280 gigabases of sequencing data and roughly 81 million unique TCR sequences made up an early release that covered fewer than 650 HLA-typed donors. Among the roughly 370 genotyped donors, about 85% belonged to the genetic ancestry cluster associated with self-reported Caucasian donors. On average, 235,054 unique TCR beta nucleotide sequences were sequenced per donor among some 430 genotyped donors of the cohort, with roughly 18% of those sequences being non-productive. Every discovery cohort repertoire had been produced on one sequencing platform. Along with the approximately 620-subject first cohort, a separate validation cohort of around 110 different subjects was used. A later analysis re-examined previously published TCR beta repertoires from about 670 donors and added high-resolution HLA genotyping to investigate patterns of TCR occurrence. In an earlier analysis of roughly 600 of the donors, high-throughput TCR beta sequencing was used to judge whether each TCR beta V gene segment behaved as functional or pseudogenic. HLA typing included class I and class II loci at four-digit resolution. In the later analysis, no new phenotypic data were used to find candidate immune exposures; instead, reliance was placed on TCR beta sequences and their occurrence across donors. The study was designed to test whether signatures of past pathogen exposure could be identified by cataloging public T cell receptors. Typing coverage differed by locus: A, B, C, DRB1 and DQB1 were typed in roughly 620-640 donors, DQA1 in about 550, DPA1 in around 580, and DPB1 in approximately 450. Using immunosequencing, the study profiled T cell repertoires from roughly 650 subjects and related those repertoires to cytomegalovirus serostatus. The study combined high-throughput TCR immunosequencing, statistical association of individual TCRs with disease status, and machine learning to predict cytomegalovirus infection status. Beyond this particular receptor, the publication reports: A later analysis found that HLA-associated TCR beta chains were more clonally expanded and had lower generation probabilities than equally common non-associated chains. When HLA alleles, especially DR and DQ, strongly co-occurred, attributing TCR associations to individual alleles was difficult. A cluster of highly shared sequence variants was judged likely to represent a technical artifact of the sequencing pipeline. Linkage disequilibrium might explain the correlated functional status among segregating V segments, but an unknown experimental factor could not be excluded. Most CMV-associated TCR beta chains appeared to be HLA-restricted in a later analysis, and the HLA associations seemed to be driven largely by CMV exposure. A later analysis found that TCR association rates varied across HLA loci, with DRB1 alleles showing the most associated TCRs and HLA-C alleles the fewest. Most TCR sequences were seen in very few donors, while some public TCRs were found in many individuals. Because HLA typing was missing for some donors at each locus, association tests included only the typed subset. In the study, around 150 TCR beta chains were listed as associated with cytomegalovirus. Sequencing depth was assumed to be roughly uniform across donors in the presence/absence analyses, though that assumption may not hold. Three of the identified cytomegalovirus-associated TCR beta chains were confirmed in vitro to be specific for cytomegalovirus antigens. Compared with the roughly 700-donor mean, donors in an Asian-associated ancestry cluster had fewer N-insertions in productive TCRs, according to a later genetic analysis. A later analysis reported that several top co-occurrence clusters appeared linked to parvovirus B19, influenza, CMV and Epstein-Barr virus. Cytomegalovirus status was reported to be diagnosed by the classifier with high specificity and sensitivity in both the original and validation cohorts. The authors suggested that the approach could potentially be extended to other disease states and immunological phenotypes. Immune exposure information for the cohort was limited to CMV serostatus. A further reported finding was that TCR beta sequences accurately predicted the HLA-A and HLA-B alleles for most subjects in the first cohort. At a false discovery rate of 0.05, a later analysis linked 16,951 TCR beta sequences to specific HLA alleles. In this cohort, only TCR beta chains were sequenced, and detectable features were limited by the absence of alpha or paired-chain data. V-gene and J-gene trimming of TCR beta chains was associated with a missense DCLRE1C variant in a later genetic analysis, and the association was replicated in an independent cohort. In an earlier analysis of 500 to 650 of the donors, most TCR beta V segments appeared in productive rearrangements about 87% or about 30% of the time, broadly matching IMGT annotations. Roughly 17 rarely observed V segments, including chromosome 9 orphons, were excluded from the earlier analysis of several hundred of the donors because counts were too low.

Turning to this clone: Its antigen specificity is not known. Per-nucleotide qualities are absent, and no much larger clonotype sits a single base away.

Libraries were made using the immunoSEQ multiplex PCR assay. For the multiplex PCR, a mixture combining 60 forward primers for TCR Vbeta segments and 13 reverse primers for TCR Jbeta segments was used. Amplification of the CDR3 region of rearranged TCR beta genes was performed with a multiplex PCR assay on genomic DNA. The amplified TCR beta libraries were sequenced on the Illumina HiSeq System as 87-base-pair reads. On the authors' methods: A later analysis tallied roughly 80 million unique TCR beta chains across the approximately 670 repertoires, and around 9.9 million of those chains were shared by two or more donors. Raw reads were error-corrected and collapsed into unique sequences with a nearest-neighbor algorithm that merged closely related sequences to remove PCR and sequencing errors. V, D and J gene segments were assigned by aligning CDR3 sequences to IMGT reference sequences. For a sequence to be retained, at least a six-nucleotide match to both a V gene segment and a J gene segment was required. Rearrangements were called productive when the CDR3 lacked stop codons and stayed in frame with V and J; all others were non-productive. Following IMGT convention, CDR3 was defined as the stretch from the second conserved V-encoded cysteine up to the conserved J-encoded phenylalanine. In an earlier analysis of around 570 of the donors, sequences lacking an unambiguous match to a single V gene segment were excluded. An earlier analysis of 587 of the donors classified V segments as functional when productive rearrangements were above 56.7% and as segregating when the standard deviation between donors was above 5%. A statistical classification framework was built to diagnose cytomegalovirus status from the catalog of TCR beta chain sequences. In a later analysis, V and J genes were assigned by comparing TCR nucleotide sequences against IMGT/GENE-DB human TR gene sequences. The TCRdist pipeline was used in a later analysis to assign CDR3 sequences and most-parsimonious VDJ recombination scenarios. In a later analysis, each TCR beta chain was defined by its CDR3 amino acid sequence together with its V-gene family, and reads without a unique V-gene family were excluded. In a later analysis, around 650 highly shared, low-generation-probability nucleotide sequences were removed to address suspected cross-contamination and a sequencing artifact. A later analysis calculated a clonal expansion index for each public chain from normalized within-repertoire ranks of inferred template counts. In a later analysis, generation probabilities were computed with a VDJ recombination model fitted to out-of-frame rearrangements, and the resulting probabilities were checked against IGoR. A later analysis scored TCR-TCR, TCR-HLA and TCR-CMV co-occurrence with hypergeometric tests, applying a repertoire-size bias correction to TCR pairs. In a later analysis, false discovery rates were estimated by permuting HLA or CMV assignments 20 times. A later analysis grouped co-occurring TCRs with DBSCAN, adding TCRdist sequence similarity when clustering within HLA-allele-positive subsets. Repertoires with fewer than 30,000 or more than 120,000 public chains were left out of co-occurrence clustering, as were a handful of repertoires with anomalous nucleotide sharing. Drawn from immuneACCESS, this table holds only the in-frame rearrangements with V and J called that TCRdb kept. Clones are partly lost; checked studies trace under half to an unresolved V gene and leave the rest unexplained. Clone size and V and J calls were adopted from that table, with D and trimming inferred from the DNA. The sample includes fewer than 200,000 clones, with about 88% observed a single time. Roughly 2.2% of the sample belongs to the ten largest clones.

The cohort comprised some 730 healthy bone marrow donors. Cohort members were all nominally healthy when sampled, although unrecorded immune exposures were likely present. The donor tested CMV seropositive and was one of the 289 seropositive cohort members. A peripheral blood sample was collected from each donor, and TCR beta sequencing was performed on peripheral blood mononuclear cells. The Qiagen DNeasy Blood Extraction Kit was used to extract genomic DNA from the blood cell samples. The sequencing sample was made of PBMCs. The receptor comes from a man in his late teens or twenties in good health and CMV-seropositive.

The CDR3 protein: CATSSGGDSTDTQYF. The sequence in DNA is TGTGCCACCAGCAGCGGGGGGGACAGCACAGATACGCAGTATTTT. The chain is encoded by TRBV15 joined to TRBJ2-3; 8 junctional bases match TRBD2. Its CDR3 holds 15 amino acids, cysteine through phenylalanine. The kept DNA is CDR3 alone, 45 bases in frame from the first base. Trimming leaves V shorter by 3 bases and J shorter by 0 bases, with the junction holding 2 bases beyond the gene matches. CDR1 is given as LNHNV and CDR2 as YYDKDF, both from the germline V gene (reference sequence). With all but the CDR3 taken from the reference TRBV15 and TRBJ2-3 genes, the full variable domain is: DAMVIQNPRYQVTQFGKPVTLSCSQTLNHNVMYWYQQKSSQAPKLLFHYYDKDFNNEADTPDNFQSRRPNTSFCFLDIRSPGLGDTAMYLCATSSGGDSTDTQYFGPGTRLTVL.